The 13 T cell receptor beta chains listed next were all sequenced from one sample in a study of blood T cell repertoires in COVID-19. This table comes from immunoSEQ multiplex PCR, and its TCRdb copy is limited to in-frame clones, with some not included. This table has just over 70,000 clones, 70% to 80% appearing once. Sequencing was performed on peripheral blood. The receptors were sampled from a woman aged 70 to 79 with acute or convalescent COVID-19.

This chain links TRBV28 with TRBJ2-5; TRBD2 matches at 9 bases. J was trimmed by 4 bases and V by 3 bases; bases with no gene match: 6. Germline V gene data show CDR1 as MDHEN and CDR2 as SYDVKM. The CDR3 extends over 15 amino acids. The CDR3 is CASSFEREEGETQYF. DNA for the CDR3: TGTGCCAGCAGTTTCGAGCGGGAGGAAGGAGAGACCCAGTACTTC. The complete variable domain, with remaining parts taken from reference TRBV28 and TRBJ2-5, reads DVKVTQSSRYLVKRTGEKVFLECVQDMDHENMFWYRQDPGLGLRLIYFSYDVKMKEKGDIPEGYSVSREKKERFSLILESASTNQTSMYLCASSFEREEGETQYFGPGTRLLVL.

V is TRBV5-4 and J is TRBJ2-5; D unclear. The germline gives CDR1 SGHNT, CDR2 YYREEE (reference sequence). With 2 bases removed from V and 2 bases from J, the gap between germline ends came to 7 bases. This CDR3 contains 13 residues. This CDR3 reads CASSLEDQETQYF. CDR3 bases: TGTGCCAGCAGCTTAGAGGATCAAGAGACCCAGTACTTC.

This rearrangement joins TRBV4-3 to TRBJ1-2, with 9 bases that match TRBD1. The germline CDR1 and CDR2 sequences are LGHNA and YSLEER. V lost 4 bases and J lost 8; bases outside the gene matches: 8. This CDR3 is built from 14 residues. The CDR3 sequence is CASSPGQGSSGYTF. In DNA form, the CDR3 reads TGCGCCAGCAGCCCGGGACAGGGAAGTAGCGGCTACACCTTC.

The chain recombines TRBV30 with TRBJ1-3; D is ambiguous. V lost 0 bases and J 0 bases, leaving 6 bases between the germline ends. The CDR3 covers 14 residues. The germline V gene has CDR1 GTSNPN and CDR2 SVGIG (reference sequence). The CDR3 protein is CAWSVHPSGNTIYF. The CDR3 DNA reads as TGTGCCTGGAGTGTACACCCCTCTGGAAACACCATATATTTT. Full variable domain (remainder filled in from reference TRBV30 and TRBJ1-3): SQTIHQWPATLVQPVGSPLSLECTVEGTSNPNLYWYRQAAGRGLQLLFYSVGIGQISSEVPQNLSASRPQDRQFILSSKKLLLSDSGFYLCAWSVHPSGNTIYFGEGSWLTVV.

V usage is TRBV5-1 and J usage is TRBJ2-1, with D possibly being TRBD2 (6 bases). The CDR3 runs 12 residues. Germline-derived CDR1 and CDR2 are SGHRS and YFSETQ. Trimming took 1 base from V and 15 from J, leaving 14 bases between them. CDR3 residues: CASSLTPGLLFF. The CDR3 DNA reads TGCGCCAGCAGCTTGACGCCGGGACTTCTGTTCTTC.

This clone was seen only once. As DNA, the CDR3 is TGTGCCAGCAGCCCACTAGCGGGAGGGCGCTACGAGCAGTACTTC. This gives the protein CASSPLAGGRYEQYF. The gene calls are TRBV14 and TRBJ2-7; 13 bases line up with TRBD2. Germline V CDR1 and CDR2: SGHDN, FVKESK. The length of the CDR3 is 15 residues. The junction had 3 bases not matched to a gene; V was cut back by 4 bases and J by 3 bases.

The V gene is TRBV11-2, the J gene TRBJ1-4; 7 bases are a match to TRBD1. The ends lost 3 bases at V and 8 bases at J; junction bases unmatched: 9. CDR3 size: 15 residues. In germline, CDR1 is SGHAT, CDR2 FQNNGV. CDR3 sequence: CASSLRDRPREKLFF. The DNA for the CDR3 is TGTGCCAGCAGCTTGAGGGACAGACCTCGGGAAAAACTGTTTTTT.

This sequence joins TRBV6-5 and TRBJ1-2, with 7 bases identical to TRBD1. Germline loops: CDR1 MNHEY, CDR2 SVGAGI. There are 13 residues in the CDR3. V dropped 8 bases and J dropped 8; count of bases not matched to a gene: 11. The CDR3 spells CASVPQGIWGYTF. CDR3 DNA: TGTGCCAGCGTCCCACAGGGGATTTGGGGCTACACCTTC.

The chain carries TRBV6-5 and TRBJ1-1; no clear D. Germline assignment: CDR1 MNHEY and CDR2 SVGAGI. With 7 bases removed from V and 5 bases from J, the gap between germline ends came to 14 bases. This CDR3 spans 13 amino acids. This chain's CDR3 is CASKATQRTEAFF. The DNA of the CDR3 is TGTGCCAGCAAGGCCACCCAGAGGACTGAAGCTTTCTTT.

The J gene is TRBJ1-1, the V gene TRBV4-3; no clear D gene. CDR1 and CDR2 (germline): LGHNA, YSLEER. This CDR3 has 14 residues. Trimming took off 0 bases at V and 5 bases at J, with 10 bases between the two ends. Written as DNA, the CDR3 is TGCGCCAGCAGCCAAGAGTTACAGTCAACTGAAGCTTTCTTT. Translated: CASSQELQSTEAFF.

The chain is built from TRBV6-5 and TRBJ2-3; D may be TRBD2 (5 bases). CDR1 is MNHEY, CDR2 SVGAGI, per germline. V lost 0 bases, J lost 4 bases, and 11 bases lay in between. The CDR3 consists of 15 residues. The CDR3 loop is CASSYSGLAPDTQYF. The CDR3 DNA follows: TGTGCCAGCAGTTACTCTGGCCTAGCACCAGATACGCAGTATTTT.

The gene calls are TRBV5-8 and TRBJ2-1, with 8 positions matching TRBD1. The germline gives CDR1 SGHTS, CDR2 YDEGEE. The CDR3 runs 15 residues. J was trimmed by 6 bases and V by 4 bases; bases with no gene match: 9. The CDR3 nucleotides are TGTGCCAGCAGCGCCGGACAGGGTAAAGGCAATGAGCAGTTCTTC. Its translation: CASSAGQGKGNEQFF. The whole variable domain, filled in from reference TRBV5-8 and TRBJ2-1, reads EAGVTQSPTHLIKTRGQQATLRCSPISGHTSVYWYQQALGLGLQFLLWYDEGEERNRGNFPPRFSGRQFPNYSSELNVNALELEDSALYLCASSAGQGKGNEQFFGPGTRLTVL.

This clone is a singleton in its sample. The gene calls are TRBV6-5 and TRBJ1-2; D is perhaps TRBD1 (5 bases). The germline CDR1 and CDR2 sequences are MNHEY and SVGAGI. This CDR3 has 14 residues. Deletions cut 5 bases from V and 0 bases from J, with 10 bases between. For the CDR3, the DNA is TGTGCCAGCAGTCTCAGCAGGGCTAACTATGGCTACACCTTC. Protein sequence: CASSLSRANYGYTF.